The clone carrying this T cell receptor (beta chain) has only a few counts. Its antigen remains unidentified. The record originates from a study of response to subunit inactivated influenza vaccine. With 6 bases clipped from V and 0 bases from J, the junction kept 3 bases outside the gene matches. Germline lookup yields CDR1 SQVTM and CDR2 ANQGSEA. The CDR3 consists of 14 residues. TCRdb redid the calling of the RT-PCR reads with MiXCR, one entry per CDR3 protein. The sample has about 520,000 distinct CDR3 sequences; about 25% are singletons. Study results and limitations: That few new T cells are recruited by each seasonal influenza vaccination was the authors' suggestion.

Sample: CD4+ T cells sorted from PBMCs, taken more than 4 days after vaccination. This TCR came from a man between 45 and 60 years old who received an inactivated influenza vaccine. The chain uses TRBV29-1 and TRBJ1-4; 8 bases are shared with TRBD1. The CDR3 nucleotides read TGCAGCGTGACGGGACAGGCAACTAATGAAAAACTGTTTTTT. Residues: CSVTGQATNEKLFF. Full variable domain (rest looked up from reference TRBV29-1 and TRBJ1-4): SAVISQKPSRDICQRGTSLTIQCQVDSQVTMMFWYRQQPGQSLTLIATANQGSEATYESGFVIDKFPISRPNLTFSTLTVSNMSPEDSSIYLCSVTGQATNEKLFFGSGTQLSVL.